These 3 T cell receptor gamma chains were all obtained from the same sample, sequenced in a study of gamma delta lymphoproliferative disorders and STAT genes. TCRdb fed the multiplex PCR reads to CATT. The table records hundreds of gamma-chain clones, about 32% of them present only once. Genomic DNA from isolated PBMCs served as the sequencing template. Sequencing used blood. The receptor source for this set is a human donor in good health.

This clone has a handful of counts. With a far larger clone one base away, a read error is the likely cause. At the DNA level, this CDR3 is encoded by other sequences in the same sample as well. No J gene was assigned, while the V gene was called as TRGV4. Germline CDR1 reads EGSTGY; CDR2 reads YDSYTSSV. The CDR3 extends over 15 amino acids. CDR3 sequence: CATWDGHLSYYKKLF. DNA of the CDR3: TGTGCCACCTGGGATGGGCATCTGAGTTATTATAAGAAGCTCTTT.

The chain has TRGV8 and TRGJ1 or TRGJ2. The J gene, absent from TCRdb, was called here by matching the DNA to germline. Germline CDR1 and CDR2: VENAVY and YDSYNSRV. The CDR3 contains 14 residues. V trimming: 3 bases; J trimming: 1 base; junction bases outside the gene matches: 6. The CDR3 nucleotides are TGTGCCACCTGGGATTCCAACAATTATTATAAGAAACTCTTT. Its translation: CATWDSNNYYKKLF.

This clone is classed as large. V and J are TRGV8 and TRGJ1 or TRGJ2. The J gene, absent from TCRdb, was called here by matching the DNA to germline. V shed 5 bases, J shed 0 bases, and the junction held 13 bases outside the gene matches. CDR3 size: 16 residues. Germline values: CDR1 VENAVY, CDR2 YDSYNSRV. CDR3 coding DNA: TGTGCCACCTGGGTGGCCCCGATACTGAATTATTATAAGAAACTCTTT. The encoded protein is CATWVAPILNYYKKLF.